The sequence of this T cell receptor (beta chain) was determined in a study of T cell changes during pregnancy in multiple sclerosis. The assay was immunoSEQ multiplex PCR, and TCRdb's table has in-frame clones only and misses some. The sample comprises about 54,000 clones, about 87% of which are singletons, and approximately 0.58% rests with the top ten. The CDR3 length is 15 residues. V was shortened by 3 bases and J by 5 bases, with 16 bases between the two germline ends. Germline loops: CDR1 MGHDK, CDR2 SYGVNS. V is TRBV25-1 and J is TRBJ2-5; perhaps TRBD2 as D (6 bases). Sequencing used CD4+ T cells from peripheral blood mononuclear cells, obtained in the first trimester of pregnancy. This clonotype was sampled from a female donor with multiple sclerosis, enrolled in a pregnancy study. CDR3 loop: CASSERRGVGETQYF. CDR3 sequence (DNA): TGTGCCAGCAGTGAGAGGCGGGGCGTAGGGGAGACCCAGTACTTC.